This T cell receptor beta chain is drawn from a study of cytomegalovirus exposure and HLA in healthy donors. All donors participated as healthy donors of bone marrow. Findings of the study overall: Fewer N-insertions (relative to the roughly 720-donor mean) were reportedly seen in an Asian-associated ancestry cluster in a later analysis.

About this clone: Its antigen is still unknown.

Trimming shortened V by 2 bases and J by 3 bases, and 9 bases separated the two germline ends. The CDR3 is 14 residues long. CDR1 and CDR2 from the germline V gene are SGHDT and YYEEEE. The PCR was carried out with 60 Vbeta primers and 13 Jbeta primers. Method: immunoSEQ multiplex PCR; TCRdb's copy keeps in-frame clones and lacks some. The table includes approximately 210,000 clones, 77% detected once. The sample consisted of PBMCs. The chain recombines TRBV5-6 with TRBJ1-5; D unclear. This clonotype was obtained from a woman younger than 45 in good health and CMV-seropositive. CDR3 amino acids: CASSLSRNNQPQHF. In nucleotides, the CDR3 is TGTGCCAGCAGCTTATCCAGGAACAATCAGCCCCAGCATTTT.